The rows below give T cell receptor beta chains drawn from one sample of a study of cytomegalovirus exposure and HLA in healthy donors. Assay used: immunoSEQ multiplex PCR; TCRdb lists only in-frame clones, some missing. The sample is made up of roughly 100,000 clones, and the top ten hold roughly 3.4% of it. Sequencing was performed on PBMCs. Every receptor here comes from a woman under 40 in good health and CMV-seronegative. CDR3s include the opening cysteine and the closing phenylalanine or tryptophan. D genes are given only for firm matches.

d_call	v_call	j_call	cdr3_nt	cdr3_aa
-	TRBV6-1	TRBJ2-7	TGTGCCAGCAGTGAGATGAGGTACGAGCAGTACTTC	CASSEMRYEQYF
-	TRBV29-1	TRBJ1-1	TGCAGCGTTGGTAGCGGACAACCCGAAGCTTTCTTT	CSVGSGQPEAFF
-	TRBV7-8	TRBJ1-2	TGTGCCAGCAGCCCTGGGCTTACCAATGGCTACACCTTC	CASSPGLTNGYTF
-	TRBV11-1	TRBJ1-2	TGTGCCAGCAGCTTAGGTCTGGAGGACTATGGCTACACCTTC	CASSLGLEDYGYTF
-	TRBV19	TRBJ1-1	TGTGCCAGCACCGGGACTAAGAGGAACACTGAAGCTTTCTTT	CASTGTKRNTEAFF
-	TRBV19	TRBJ2-7	TGTGCCAGTAGTATAGATCTTAGCCGAGACTACGAGCAGTACTTC	CASSIDLSRDYEQYF
TRBD1	TRBV12-5	TRBJ2-7	TGTGCTAGTGGTTTGGTGTTTCAGGACGGGACAGTCTACGAGCAGTACTTC	CASGLVFQDGTVYEQYF
-	TRBV7-8	TRBJ1-1	TGTGCCAGCAGCTTAGGCCGGGTTGTGAACACTGAAGCTTTCTTT	CASSLGRVVNTEAFF
TRBD2	TRBV7-2	TRBJ2-7	TGTGCCAGCAGCCGCAGGACTAGCCCTCTCGAGCAGTACTTC	CASSRRTSPLEQYF
-	TRBV28	TRBJ2-1	TGTGCCAGCAGTTTTATAGGCGGCTCCTACAATGAGCAGTTCTTC	CASSFIGGSYNEQFF
-	TRBV5-8	TRBJ2-2	TGTGCCAGCAGCTTGGCCAGGGCAAGCACCGGGGAGCTGTTTTTT	CASSLARASTGELFF
TRBD2	TRBV5-5	TRBJ2-7	TGTGCCAGCACCGTTAGCGGGAATTCCTACGAGCAGTACTTC	CASTVSGNSYEQYF
-	TRBV28	TRBJ1-2	TGTGCCAGCAGTGGGGGCGTCCCGGATGGCTACACCTTC	CASSGGVPDGYTF
-	TRBV10-2	TRBJ2-2	TGCGCCAGCAGTGGAGGGTACACCGGGGAGCTGTTTTTT	CASSGGYTGELFF
-	TRBV2	TRBJ2-6	TGTGCCAGCAGTGGACAACTTGGTGGGGCCAACGTCCTGACTTTC	CASSGQLGGANVLTF
-	TRBV11-1	TRBJ2-3	TGTGCCAGCAGCTTAGATGGTGGGCATGATACGCAGTATTTT	CASSLDGGHDTQYF
-	TRBV4-1	TRBJ2-7	TGCGCCAGCAGCCAAGGAATACAGGGCTACGAGCAGTACTTC	CASSQGIQGYEQYF
-	TRBV2	TRBJ1-5	TGTGCCAGCAGTGGCCGGTCTCAGCCCCAGCATTTT	CASSGRSQPQHF
-	TRBV21-1	TRBJ2-1	TGTGCCAGCAGCCCGGGACTACCGTTCTTC	CASSPGLPFF
-	TRBV7-2	TRBJ1-4	TGTGCCAGCAGCTTAACGACGGAGGGCGCAACTAATGAAAAACTGTTTTTT	CASSLTTEGATNEKLFF
-	TRBV9	TRBJ2-2	TGTGCCAGCAGCCCACAGAACACCGGGGAGCTGTTTTTT	CASSPQNTGELFF
-	TRBV15	TRBJ1-1	TGTGCCACCAGCAGGGGGGCGGGGAACACTGAAGCTTTCTTT	CATSRGAGNTEAFF
TRBD1	TRBV5-6	TRBJ2-7	TGTGCCAGCAGCTCGTGGGACAGGGGGCCGTTAGTGCAGTACTTC	CASSSWDRGPLVQYF
-	TRBV29-1	TRBJ1-2	TGCAGCGTTGAGCCGCTAGGTGGCTACACCTTC	CSVEPLGGYTF
TRBD1	TRBV5-1	TRBJ2-7	TGCGCCAGCAGCGGGGGGACAGGGTCCTACGAGCAGTACTTC	CASSGGTGSYEQYF